The 30 T cell receptor beta chains given below trace back to one sample, sequenced in a study of blood T cell repertoires in COVID-19. The table came from immunoSEQ multiplex PCR; TCRdb's copy has only in-frame clones and leaves some out. The table includes almost 55,000 clones, 80% to 90% detected once. Sequenced material: peripheral blood. These receptor sequences come from a human donor in a cohort sampled during active COVID-19.

The gene calls are TRBV27 and TRBJ2-7; possibly TRBD1 for D (6 bases). CDR1 MNHEY and CDR2 SMNVEV come from the germline V gene (reference sequence). Trimming removed 4 bases from V and 2 bases from J, with 9 bases in between. The CDR3 spans 13 residues. The CDR3 loop reads CASSWGPPYEQYF. The CDR3 DNA sequence: TGTGCCAGCAGTTGGGGGCCTCCCTACGAGCAGTACTTC.

The chain combines TRBV7-3 with TRBJ1-1; 8 bases agree with TRBD1. Germline V CDR1 and CDR2: SGHTA, FQGTGA. The CDR3 is made up of 17 amino acids. V lost 0 bases, J lost 1 base, and 7 bases stayed unmatched. Here the CDR3 reads CASSLTPWTGKNTEAFF. The CDR3 DNA sequence: TGTGCCAGCAGCTTAACCCCCTGGACAGGGAAGAACACTGAAGCTTTCTTT. Together with reference TRBV7-3 and TRBJ1-1, the CDR3 gives the full variable domain: GAGVSQTPSNKVTEKGKYVELRCDPISGHTALYWYRQSLGQGPEFLIYFQGTGAADDSGLPNDRFFAVRPEGSVSTLKIQRTERGDSAVYLCASSLTPWTGKNTEAFFGQGTRLTVV.

The genes are TRBV6-5 and TRBJ1-2, with a weak D call TRBD1 (6 bases). Trimming cost V 7 bases and J 0 bases, with 12 bases left between them. The V gene's germline CDR1 is MNHEY and CDR2 SVGAGI. The CDR3 covers 14 residues. The CDR3 DNA is TGTGCCAGCACTTTGACAGGTCCTAACTATGGCTACACCTTC. It encodes CASTLTGPNYGYTF.

CDR3 sequence: CASQTSGRGETQYF. CDR3 DNA: TGTGCCAGCCAGACTAGCGGGAGGGGAGAGACCCAGTACTTC. The chain combines TRBV6-5 with TRBJ2-5; 14 nucleotides agree with TRBD2. Germline lookup yields CDR1 MNHEY and CDR2 SVGAGI. The CDR3 covers 14 residues. V shed 8 bases, J shed 4 bases, and the junction held 3 bases outside the gene matches.

The V call is TRBV18, the J call TRBJ2-3; 11 bases are a match to TRBD2. The germline V gene has CDR1 KGHSH and CDR2 LQKENI. V lost 3 bases and J lost 0; bases outside the gene matches: 2. This CDR3 is 16 amino acids long. CDR3 residues: CASSPRTSGSTDTQYF. The CDR3 DNA reads as TGTGCCAGCTCACCTAGGACTAGCGGGAGCACAGATACGCAGTATTTT.

The chain carries TRBV28 and TRBJ2-7, with TRBD1 matching over 8 bases. V lost 3 bases, J lost 6 bases, and 10 bases stayed unmatched. In germline, CDR1 is MDHEN, CDR2 SYDVKM. CDR3 length: 15 residues. The CDR3: CASSLSGGYIPEQYF. The CDR3 DNA sequence: TGTGCCAGCAGTTTGTCAGGGGGCTATATCCCCGAGCAGTACTTC.

V and J are TRBV29-1 and TRBJ1-5; perhaps TRBD1 as D (5 bases). Trimming pared 7 bases from V and 4 bases from J, leaving 17 bases between. The germline gives CDR1 SQVTM, CDR2 ANQGSEA. There are 14 residues in the CDR3. The CDR3 is CSARFGALNQPQHF. The CDR3 DNA follows: TGCAGCGCCCGGTTTGGGGCTTTAAATCAGCCCCAGCATTTT.

This sequence joins TRBV2 and TRBJ1-5; unclear D gene. V lost 2 bases, J lost 7 bases, and 9 bases lay in between. Germline-derived CDR1 and CDR2 are SNHLY and FYNNEI. The CDR3 has 13 residues. The CDR3 DNA reads TGTGCCAGCAGTGAACAGAACGAACAGCCCCAGCATTTT. It yields the protein CASSEQNEQPQHF. Full variable domain (missing parts from reference TRBV2 and TRBJ1-5): EPEVTQTPSHQVTQMGQEVILRCVPISNHLYFYWYRQILGQKVEFLVSFYNNEISEKSEIFDDQFSVERPDGSNFTLKIRSTKLEDSAMYFCASSEQNEQPQHFGDGTRLSIL.

The rearrangement uses TRBV5-6 and TRBJ2-1; D is unresolved. Germline V gene data show CDR1 as SGHDT and CDR2 as YYEEEE. The CDR3 has 15 amino acids. Trimming shortened V by 2 bases and J by 10 bases, and 19 bases separated the two germline ends. CDR3 DNA: TGTGCCAGCAGCTTTCTAGGTTCCCCCCCCGGGGAGCAGTTCTTC. It yields the protein CASSFLGSPPGEQFF.

The count of this clone is one. The rearrangement links TRBV20-1 to TRBJ1-2, with TRBD1 matching 9 bases. Germline CDR1 reads DFQATT; CDR2 reads SNEGSKA (reference sequence). Trimming cost V 3 bases and J 0 bases; bases outside gene matches: 5. The CDR3 spans 15 residues. CDR3 nucleotide sequence: TGCAGTGCTAGTGACAGGGGGTACTCTAACTATGGCTACACCTTC. Translation gives CSASDRGYSNYGYTF.

The rearrangement joins TRBV4-1 to TRBJ2-3, with TRBD2 as a possible D gene (6 bases). Germline values: CDR1 MGHRA, CDR2 YSYEKL. The CDR3 length is 17 residues. V lost 0 bases and J lost 2, with 15 bases in between. CDR3 nucleotides: TGCGCCAGCAGCCAAGACGAAGAAGTAGCGGCCACAGATACGCAGTATTTT. Translated: CASSQDEEVAATDTQYF.

The chain has TRBV9 and TRBJ2-2; 9 bases match TRBD1. After removal of 3 bases from V and 5 bases from J, the junction contained 11 bases not matched to a gene. CDR1 is SGDLS and CDR2 is YYNGEE in the germline V gene. The CDR3 is 17 residues long. The CDR3 loop reads CASSALGQGWLTGELFF. CDR3 coding DNA: TGTGCCAGCAGCGCCCTAGGACAGGGGTGGTTAACCGGGGAGCTGTTTTTT.

The CDR3 spells CASSPNRGRANYGYTF. The CDR3 region has the DNA TGTGCCAGCAGCCCAAACAGGGGGCGCGCAAACTATGGCTACACCTTC. The V gene is TRBV13, the J gene TRBJ1-2; 9 bases agree with TRBD1. V shed 5 bases and J 2 bases; nucleotides not matched to a gene: 9. Germline V gene data show CDR1 as PRHDT and CDR2 as FYEKMQ (reference sequence). CDR3 size: 16 residues.

This clone came up once. V is TRBV30 and J is TRBJ2-1; TRBD2 matches 10 bases. J was trimmed by 3 bases and V by 6 bases; bases with no gene match: 8. Germline CDR1 reads GTSNPN; CDR2 reads SVGIG (reference sequence). CDR3 length equals 15 residues. Here the CDR3 reads CACSAGLAFYNEQFF. Here the CDR3 DNA reads TGTGCCTGCTCAGCGGGACTAGCGTTCTACAATGAGCAGTTCTTC.

The chain uses TRBV5-1 and TRBJ2-6, with 7 bases matching TRBD1. There are 15 residues in the CDR3. Trimming cost V 4 bases and J 2 bases; bases outside gene matches: 3. Germline CDR1 and CDR2: SGHRS and YFSETQ. CDR3 sequence (DNA): TGCGCCAGCAGCCCGACAGGGCCTGGGGCCAACGTCCTGACTTTC. This translates into CASSPTGPGANVLTF.

V gene TRBV10-3 combines with J gene TRBJ1-2, with 7 bases that match TRBD1. The CDR3 is 16 amino acids. Trimming cost V 0 bases and J 0 bases; bases outside gene matches: 4. The germline gives CDR1 ENHRY, CDR2 SYGVKD. The CDR3 spells CAISESGTASNYGYTF. Written as DNA, the CDR3 is TGTGCCATCAGTGAGTCCGGGACAGCGTCTAACTATGGCTACACCTTC.

The V and J genes are TRBV4-1 and TRBJ1-1; D gene ambiguous. CDR3 length: 15 residues. V was trimmed by 6 bases and J by 4 bases, leaving 18 bases between them. Germline values: CDR1 MGHRA, CDR2 YSYEKL. The CDR3 loop reads CASRISEVAGTEAFF. Written as DNA, the CDR3 is TGCGCCAGCAGAATATCGGAGGTAGCCGGCACTGAAGCTTTCTTT.

The gene calls are TRBV7-9 and TRBJ2-7; D is perhaps TRBD2 (6 bases). V lost 5 bases and J lost 3, with 11 bases in between. The CDR3 is made up of 13 amino acids. Per the germline V gene, CDR1 is SEHNR and CDR2 is FQNEAQ (reference sequence). The DNA of the CDR3 is TGTGCCAGCAGCCGCGGGGAGATCTACGAGCAGTACTTC. Protein: CASSRGEIYEQYF.

This chain connects TRBV23-1 to TRBJ1-3; D is unresolved. TRBV23-1 is assigned to the ORF class and has an uncertain function. The CDR3 runs 19 residues. Trimming took off 1 base at V and 6 bases at J, with 25 bases between the two ends. CDR3 DNA: TGCGCCAGCAGTCAATTTTTGACCACTAAAGATGTCCGACTAAACACCATATATTTT. The encoded protein is CASSQFLTTKDVRLNTIYF.

In its sample, this clone was seen once. CDR3 coding DNA: TGTGCCAGCAGTTACTCGACAAAGATGCCGACCTACGAGCAGTACTTC. As protein: CASSYSTKMPTYEQYF. The V and J genes are TRBV6-5 and TRBJ2-7; the D is unclear. The CDR3 totals 16 residues. With 0 bases removed from V and 2 bases from J, the gap between germline ends came to 14 bases. From germline, CDR1 is MNHEY and CDR2 SVGAGI.

V gene TRBV3-1 (or the pseudogene TRBV3-2) combines with J gene TRBJ1-1, with TRBD1 as a possible D gene (5 bases). This CDR3 contains 11 residues. Per the germline V gene, CDR1 is LGHDT and CDR2 is YNNKEL (reference sequence). Trimming shortened V by 9 bases and J by 5 bases, and 10 bases separated the two germline ends. The CDR3 DNA sequence: TGTGCCAGTGTAAGGGGAACTGAAGCTTTCTTT. Its translation is CASVRGTEAFF.

The V and J genes are TRBV7-6 and TRBJ1-4; 9 bases are shared with TRBD1. Germline CDR1 and CDR2: SGHVS and FNYEAQ. V gave up 4 bases and J gave up 7 bases; unmatched junction bases: 7. This CDR3 has 15 amino acids. The CDR3 nucleotides are TGTGCCAGCAGCTCGGGGACAGGGAGGGGTGAAAAACTGTTTTTT. Its protein product is CASSSGTGRGEKLFF.

This chain connects TRBV5-1 to TRBJ2-2; 9 nucleotides agree with TRBD2. The CDR3 spans 19 residues. Losses at the gene ends were 4 bases for V and 0 bases for J; bases not matched to a gene: 13. The germline V gene has CDR1 SGHRS and CDR2 YFSETQ. The CDR3 DNA follows: TGCGCCAGCAGCCCCACCGGCGGGGGGGCTTTCGCGAACACCGGGGAGCTGTTTTTT. It codes for CASSPTGGGAFANTGELFF.

This clone was observed once. The chain combines TRBV7-2 with TRBJ2-2, with TRBD2 matching over 7 bases. The germline V gene has CDR1 SGHTA and CDR2 FQGNSA. J was trimmed by 2 bases and V by 3 bases; bases with no gene match: 6. The CDR3 sequence is 16 residues long. The CDR3 spells CASSFAGEVNTGELFF. In nucleotides, the CDR3 is TGTGCCAGCAGCTTTGCGGGAGAGGTTAACACCGGGGAGCTGTTTTTT.

This clone was counted only a few times. CDR3 residues: CASGAGGDANYGYTF. The CDR3 region has the DNA TGTGCCAGCGGCGCAGGGGGCGATGCTAACTATGGCTACACCTTC. The chain recombines TRBV9 with TRBJ1-2; 8 nucleotides agree with TRBD1. V trimming: 7 bases; J trimming: 0 bases; junction bases outside the gene matches: 8. Per germline, CDR1 SGDLS and CDR2 YYNGEE. CDR3 size: 15 residues.

The rearrangement uses TRBV18 and TRBJ2-1; no firm D call. The CDR3 is 15 residues long. V was cut by 2 bases and J by 0 bases, with 8 bases left in between. The germline V gene has CDR1 KGHSH and CDR2 LQKENI. CDR3 residues: CASSPAQHSYNEQFF. In nucleotides, the CDR3 is TGTGCCAGCTCACCAGCCCAACACTCCTACAATGAGCAGTTCTTC.

The chain carries TRBV19 and TRBJ1-1; 10 bases agree with TRBD1. V was clipped by 5 bases and J by 4 bases; unmatched bases: 10. CDR1 is LNHDA and CDR2 is SQIVND in the germline V gene (reference sequence). The CDR3 contains 16 residues. The CDR3 nucleotides are TGTGCCAGTAGTCCACTGGACAGGGGGTCGGGCACTGAAGCTTTCTTT. This encodes CASSPLDRGSGTEAFF.

This chain uses TRBV6-5 with TRBJ1-2, with D perhaps TRBD1 (5 bases). Germline lookup yields CDR1 MNHEY and CDR2 SVGAGI. CDR3 length equals 16 residues. Trimming took off 2 bases at V and 2 bases at J, with 15 bases between the two ends. The CDR3 reads CASSYQRGGGNYGYTF. CDR3 sequence (DNA): TGTGCCAGCAGTTACCAGCGGGGGGGAGGGAACTATGGCTACACCTTC.

The genes are TRBV19 and TRBJ2-7, with 12 nucleotides matching TRBD2. Germline V gene sequence: CDR1 LNHDA, CDR2 SQIVND (reference sequence). The CDR3 spans 15 residues. The V gene end was trimmed by 6 bases and the J gene end by 6 bases; junction bases not matched to a gene: 9. CDR3 DNA: TGTGCCAGTAGCAAGACTAGCGGGAGACCTGGCGAGCAGTACTTC. It codes for CASSKTSGRPGEQYF.

The chain links TRBV15 to TRBJ1-1; TRBD1 is a possible D gene (6 bases). Germline assignment: CDR1 LNHNV and CDR2 YYDKDF (reference sequence). The CDR3 extends over 16 amino acids. Trimming shortened V by 3 bases and J by 0 bases, and 14 bases separated the two germline ends. CDR3 sequence: CATSRGTSTLNTEAFF. The DNA of the CDR3 is TGTGCCACCAGCAGGGGGACAAGTACACTGAACACTGAAGCTTTCTTT.